The entry below describes one TCR beta chain. The entry originates in a study of blood T cell repertoires in COVID-19. For the study at large: In each case, the material was cDNA or gDNA derived from T cells, B-cell-depleted T cells, or PBMCs.

V was trimmed by 5 bases and J by 1 base, leaving 12 bases between them. The V gene's germline CDR1 is MNHNY and CDR2 SVGAGI (reference sequence). The CDR3 runs to 15 residues. Study processing details: Estimates of nucleated cell counts were drawn from the amplification of reference gene primers. Libraries were prepared by immunoSEQ multiplex PCR; TCRdb keeps only in-frame clonotypes and omits some of them. D and trimming were read from the DNA, whereas the V and J calls and clone size are those reported in that table. The sample includes approximately 180,000 clones, roughly 87% of them seen just once.

This TCR was sampled from a man between 60 and 75 years old with active or convalescent COVID-19. Sequences were obtained from peripheral blood. This sequence joins TRBV6-6 and TRBJ1-5; maybe TRBD1 (5 bases). In DNA, the CDR3 is TGTGCCAGCAGTCCCCCCGGGGGGAGCAATCAGCCCCAGCATTTT. Its translation: CASSPPGGSNQPQHF.